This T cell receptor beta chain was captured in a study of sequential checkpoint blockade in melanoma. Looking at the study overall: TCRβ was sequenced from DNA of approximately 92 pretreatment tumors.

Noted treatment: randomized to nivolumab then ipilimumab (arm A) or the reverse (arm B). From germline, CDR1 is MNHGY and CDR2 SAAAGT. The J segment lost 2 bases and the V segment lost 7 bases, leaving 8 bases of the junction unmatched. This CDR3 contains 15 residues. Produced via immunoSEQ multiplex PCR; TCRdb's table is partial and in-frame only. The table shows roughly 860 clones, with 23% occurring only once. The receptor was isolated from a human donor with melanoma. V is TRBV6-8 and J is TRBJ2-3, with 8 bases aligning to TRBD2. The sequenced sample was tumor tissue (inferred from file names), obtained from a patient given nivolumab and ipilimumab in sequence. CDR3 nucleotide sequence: TGTGCCAGCATTAGCGGGGCACCTTACACAGATACGCAGTATTTT. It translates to CASISGAPYTDTQYF.